The subject of this entry is one T cell receptor beta chain. Its antigen is still unknown. One base away there is no much larger clone; base qualities are not given. V is pruned by 3 bases and J by 0 bases, leaving 2 bases of the junction without a gene match. Reading the germline V gene gives CDR1 SGHVS and CDR2 FQNEAQ. The CDR3, cysteine through phenylalanine, is 15 amino acids long. Here the CDR3 DNA is all that survives: 45 bases in frame from base 1. Separate from the approximately 670-subject first cohort, the validation cohort of roughly 110 subjects was the group to which the donors belonged. This entry belongs to a study of cytomegalovirus exposure and HLA in healthy donors (dated by TCRdb to 2015 to 2018). Describing the broader study: According to a later analysis, the 100 to 150 validation repertoires were produced on the same platform as the roughly 700 repertoires of the first cohort. The study aimed to test whether signatures of past pathogen exposure could be identified by cataloging public T cell receptors. Besides the first cohort of 666 subjects, a separate validation cohort made up of around 120 different subjects was used. To predict cytomegalovirus infection status, the study combined high-throughput TCR immunosequencing, statistical association of individual TCRs with disease status, and machine learning. Broader findings and caveats from the paper: The authors suggested that the approach could potentially be extended to other disease states and immunological phenotypes. The study gave a list of more than 150 TCR beta chains associated with cytomegalovirus. Of the cluster scores, 94% were above 0 in a later analysis, which found that TCRs clustered in the first cohort also tended to co-occur in the roughly 130 validation repertoires. A later analysis had no HLA typing for the validation cohort, so co-occurrence there was scored across all 110 or so repertoires. Most TCR sequences were seen in very few donors, while some public TCRs were found in many individuals. The classifier was reported to diagnose cytomegalovirus status with high specificity and sensitivity in both the original cohort and the validation cohort. In vitro tests confirmed that a few of the cytomegalovirus-associated TCR beta chains recognize cytomegalovirus antigens.

The library came from the immunoSEQ multiplex PCR assay. The published analysis was carried out like this. To diagnose cytomegalovirus status from the catalog of TCR beta chain sequences, a statistical classification framework was built. TCRdb mirrors the immuneACCESS table, restricted to in-frame sequences. Some clones are absent from its copies; in checked studies, under half trace to an unresolved V gene, and the reason for the others is unknown. From that table come the V and J calls and clone size; the DNA was used to work out D and trimming. This sample is represented by 200,000 to 300,000 clones; about 86% of them were singletons. 2% to 3% of the sample goes to the ten largest clones.

Input material: PBMCs. The source is a man younger than 35 in good health and CMV-seronegative. The V and J segments used are TRBV7-8 and TRBJ1-2, with 9 middle bases fitting TRBD1. The CDR3 in this case is CASSFGQGSNYGYTF. The nucleotide sequence is TGTGCCAGCAGCTTCGGACAGGGGTCTAACTATGGCTACACCTTC.